The rows below give T cell receptor beta chains drawn from one sample of a study of T cell responses to AZD1222 COVID-19 vaccine. Produced via immunoSEQ multiplex PCR; TCRdb's table is partial and in-frame only. The sample yields 100,000 to 150,000 clones, around 84% seen once. The sample was peripheral blood, taken on day 0 of AZD1222 vaccination. The receptor source for this set is an adult in good health. The CDR3 runs from the conserved cysteine through the conserved F or W. Size tells how often a clone was seen (once, few, many) or the class of an expanded clone, and some rows leave it out.

clone size	V gene	J gene	CDR3 protein
NA	TRBV6-2/TRBV6-3	TRBJ2-2	CASSQTGGHTGELFF
NA	TRBV20-1	TRBJ2-7	CSASLSFRQYF
few	TRBV7-6	TRBJ1-6	CASSLGGSSYNSPLHF
NA	TRBV7-8	TRBJ2-3	CASSLIGGEGTDTQYF
NA	TRBV7-2	TRBJ2-3	CASSFTDTQYF
once	TRBV18	TRBJ1-5	CASSPTQGSGQPQHF
NA	TRBV15	TRBJ1-6	CATRPVDRRDSPLHF
NA	TRBV3-1/TRBV3-2	TRBJ1-4	CASSFGKGAINEKLFF
NA	TRBV28	TRBJ2-7	CASSTRVEQYF
NA	TRBV7-8	TRBJ2-3	CASSQAWNTQYF
few	TRBV12-3/TRBV12-4	TRBJ1-2	CASSLQGYGYTF
NA	TRBV27	TRBJ1-5	CASSLSVVSNQPQHF
NA	TRBV7-2	TRBJ1-2	CASSRGGGDYGYTF
few	TRBV7-3	TRBJ2-2	CASSNRRGGGELFF
NA	TRBV5-6	TRBJ2-5	CASSLAGTGYQETQYF
NA	TRBV5-1	TRBJ2-5	CASSGEGQLSETQYF
NA	TRBV29-1	TRBJ2-4	CSVGGIGIQYF
once	TRBV2	TRBJ2-7	CASRKAAGGSYEQYF
NA	TRBV15	TRBJ1-1	CATSREPRGTEAFF
NA	TRBV5-1	TRBJ2-4	CASSLEGHLAKNIQYF
NA	TRBV7-3	TRBJ2-5	CASSLGLAGVAETQYF
NA	TRBV9	TRBJ1-2	CASSALGSPLEGYTF
NA	TRBV5-6	TRBJ1-1	CASSLDTSGGTEAFF
NA	TRBV29-1	TRBJ2-7	CSVEVPNKSYEQYF
NA	TRBV4-2	TRBJ1-2	CASSQEIGRYGYTF
NA	TRBV28	TRBJ1-1	CASSLVGQGARKAFF
once	TRBV11-2	TRBJ2-3	CASSNPSGGIDTQYF
NA	TRBV19	TRBJ1-1	CASSLDRLQGTEAFF
NA	TRBV27	TRBJ1-2	CASSSPGTGGGRRYGYTF
NA	TRBV18	TRBJ2-7	CASSGQGAGEQYF
NA	TRBV5-6	TRBJ1-6	CASSSWSTNSPLHF
once	TRBV6-2/TRBV6-3	TRBJ1-1	CASSYLVGKTEAFF
NA	TRBV5-1	TRBJ2-5	CASSLGLAGAGGETQYF
NA	TRBV11-2	TRBJ2-7	CASSLEGPFQYF
NA	TRBV6-2/TRBV6-3	TRBJ2-7	CASSPRDRPYEQYF
NA	TRBV2	TRBJ1-2	CASSRQTENYGYTF
NA	TRBV27	TRBJ2-7	CASSLNLGYEQYF
NA	TRBV28	TRBJ1-1	CASSPLVSSLNTEAFF
NA	TRBV5-4	TRBJ1-1	CASSNYRTLNTEAFF